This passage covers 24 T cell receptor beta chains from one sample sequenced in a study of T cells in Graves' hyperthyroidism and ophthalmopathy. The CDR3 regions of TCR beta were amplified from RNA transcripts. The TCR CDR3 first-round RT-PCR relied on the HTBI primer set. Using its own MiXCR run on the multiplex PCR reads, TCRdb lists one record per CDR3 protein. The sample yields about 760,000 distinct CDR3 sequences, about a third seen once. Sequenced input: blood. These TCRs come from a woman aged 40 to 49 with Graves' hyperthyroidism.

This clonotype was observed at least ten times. The CDR3 is CASSLQVNTEAFF. DNA for the CDR3: TGTGCCAGCAGCCTACAGGTGAACACTGAAGCTTTCTTT. V gene TRBV7-9 combines with J gene TRBJ1-1, with a weak D call TRBD1 (5 bases). Germline assignment: CDR1 SEHNR and CDR2 FQNEAQ (reference sequence). The V gene lost 5 bases and the J gene lost 0 bases, with 7 bases spanning the gap. The CDR3 loop spans 13 amino acids.

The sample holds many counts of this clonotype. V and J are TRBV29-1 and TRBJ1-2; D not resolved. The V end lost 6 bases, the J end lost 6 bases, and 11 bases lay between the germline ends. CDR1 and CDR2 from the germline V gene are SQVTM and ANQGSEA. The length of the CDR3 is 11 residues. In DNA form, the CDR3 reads TGCAGCGTCGCAACCTGGGATGGCTACACCTTC. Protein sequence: CSVATWDGYTF.

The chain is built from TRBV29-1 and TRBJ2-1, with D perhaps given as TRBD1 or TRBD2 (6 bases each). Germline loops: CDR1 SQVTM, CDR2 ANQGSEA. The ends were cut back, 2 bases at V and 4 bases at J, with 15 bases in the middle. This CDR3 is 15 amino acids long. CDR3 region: CSVERSRGQYNEQFF. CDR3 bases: TGCAGCGTTGAACGGTCGCGGGGACAATACAATGAGCAGTTCTTC.

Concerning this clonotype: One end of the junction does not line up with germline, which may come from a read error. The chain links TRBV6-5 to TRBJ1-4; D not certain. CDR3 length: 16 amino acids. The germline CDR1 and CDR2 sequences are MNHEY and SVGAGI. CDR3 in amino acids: CVSSYSFPAISEKLFF. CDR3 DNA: TGTGTCAGCAGTTATTCTTTCCCCGCAATAAGTGAAAAACTGTTTTTT.

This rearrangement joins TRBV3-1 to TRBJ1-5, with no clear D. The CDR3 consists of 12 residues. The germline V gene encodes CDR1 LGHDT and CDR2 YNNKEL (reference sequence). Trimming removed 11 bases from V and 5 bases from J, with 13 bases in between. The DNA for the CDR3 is TGTGCCTCCGCCACGGGCGATCAGCCCCAGCATTTT. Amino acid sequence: CASATGDQPQHF.

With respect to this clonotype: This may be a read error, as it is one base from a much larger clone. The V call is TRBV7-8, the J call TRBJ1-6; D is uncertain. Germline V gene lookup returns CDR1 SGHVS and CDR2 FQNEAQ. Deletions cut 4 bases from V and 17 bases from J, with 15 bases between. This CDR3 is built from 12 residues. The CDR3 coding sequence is TGTGCCAGCAGCTCGGAGGGAACCGGGTTCCACTTT. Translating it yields CASSSEGTGFHF.

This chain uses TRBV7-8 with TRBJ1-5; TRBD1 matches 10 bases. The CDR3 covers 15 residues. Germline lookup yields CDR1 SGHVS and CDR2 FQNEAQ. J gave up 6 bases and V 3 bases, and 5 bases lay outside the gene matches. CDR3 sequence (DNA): TGTGCCAGCAGCTTGGGGGGACAGGGGAGTCAGCCCCAGCATTTT. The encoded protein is CASSLGGQGSQPQHF.

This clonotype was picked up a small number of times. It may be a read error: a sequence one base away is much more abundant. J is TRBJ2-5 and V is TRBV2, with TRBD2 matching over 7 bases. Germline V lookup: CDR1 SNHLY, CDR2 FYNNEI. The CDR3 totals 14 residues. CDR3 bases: TGTGCCAGCAACCTTCTAGCGGCGCAAGAGACCCAGCACTTC. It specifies CASNLLAAQETQHF.

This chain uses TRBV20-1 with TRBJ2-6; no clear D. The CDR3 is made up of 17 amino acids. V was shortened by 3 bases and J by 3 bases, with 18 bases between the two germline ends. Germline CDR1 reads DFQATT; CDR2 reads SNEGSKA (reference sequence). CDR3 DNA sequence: TGCAGTGCTAGTTCCCCTGGGGTGGGTGGTGGGGCCAACGTCCTGACTTTC. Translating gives CSASSPGVGGGANVLTF.

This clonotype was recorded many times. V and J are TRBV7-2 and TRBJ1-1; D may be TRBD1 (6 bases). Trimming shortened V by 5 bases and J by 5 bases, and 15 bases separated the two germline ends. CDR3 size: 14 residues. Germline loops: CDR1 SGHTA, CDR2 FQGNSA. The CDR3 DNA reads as TGTGCCAGCAGCCCTAGGGGGGGTGGTACTGAAGCTTTCTTT. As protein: CASSPRGGGTEAFF.

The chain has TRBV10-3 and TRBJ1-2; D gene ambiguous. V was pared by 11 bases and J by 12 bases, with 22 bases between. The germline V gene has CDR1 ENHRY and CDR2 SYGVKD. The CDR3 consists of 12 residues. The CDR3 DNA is TGTGCCGCCGGCGCACGGAGCTCTGGAAACACCTTC. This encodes CAAGARSSGNTF.

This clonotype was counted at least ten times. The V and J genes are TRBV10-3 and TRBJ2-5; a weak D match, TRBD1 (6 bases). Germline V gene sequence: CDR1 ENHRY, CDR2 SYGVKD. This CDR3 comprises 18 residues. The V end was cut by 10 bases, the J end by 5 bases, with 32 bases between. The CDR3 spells CASRRAGLDSAGVETQYF. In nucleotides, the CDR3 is TGTGCCAGCAGACGGGCGGGCCTGGACAGCGCCGGGGTGGAGACCCAGTACTTC.

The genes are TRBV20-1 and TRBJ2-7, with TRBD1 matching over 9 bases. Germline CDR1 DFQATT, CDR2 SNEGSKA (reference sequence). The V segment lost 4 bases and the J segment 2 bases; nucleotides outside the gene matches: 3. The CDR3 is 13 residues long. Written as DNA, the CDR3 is TGCAGTGCTATTCGGGACAGGGCCTACGAGCAGTACTTC. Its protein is CSAIRDRAYEQYF.

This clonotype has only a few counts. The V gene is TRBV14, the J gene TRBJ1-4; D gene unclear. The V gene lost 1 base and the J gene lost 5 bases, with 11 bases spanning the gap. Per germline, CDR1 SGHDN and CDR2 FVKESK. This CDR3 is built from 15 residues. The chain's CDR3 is CASSQAFQPNEKLFF. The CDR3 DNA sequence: TGTGCCAGCAGCCAAGCCTTCCAGCCCAATGAAAAACTGTTTTTT. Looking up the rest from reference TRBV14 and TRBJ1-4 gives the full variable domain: EAGVTQFPSHSVIEKGQTVTLRCDPISGHDNLYWYRRVMGKEIKFLLHFVKESKQDESGMPNNRFLAERTGGTYSTLKVQPAELEDSGVYFCASSQAFQPNEKLFFGSGTQLSVL.

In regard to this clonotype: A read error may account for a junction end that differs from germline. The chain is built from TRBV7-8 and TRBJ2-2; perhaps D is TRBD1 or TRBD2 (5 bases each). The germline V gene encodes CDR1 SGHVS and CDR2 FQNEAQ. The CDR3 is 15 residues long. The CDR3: CTSSPRDVNTGELFF. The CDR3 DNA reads TGTACCAGCAGCCCCCGGGACGTGAACACCGGGGAGCTGTTTTTT.

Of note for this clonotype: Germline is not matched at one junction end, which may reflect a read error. For the CDR3, the DNA is TGTGCCAGCAGTTTGAGCTACGAGCAGTGCTTC. This translates into CASSLSYEQCF. The V gene is TRBV6-2 or TRBV6-3, the J gene TRBJ2-7; D ambiguous. Germline-derived CDR1 and CDR2 are MNHEY and SVGEGT. This CDR3 is 11 amino acids long.

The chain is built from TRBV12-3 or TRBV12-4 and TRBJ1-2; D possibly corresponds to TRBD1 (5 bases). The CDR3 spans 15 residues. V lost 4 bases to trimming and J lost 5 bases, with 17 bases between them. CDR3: CASSSLLGEGYGYTF. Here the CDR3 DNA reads TGTGCCAGCAGTTCCCTTTTGGGGGAAGGATATGGCTACACCTTC.

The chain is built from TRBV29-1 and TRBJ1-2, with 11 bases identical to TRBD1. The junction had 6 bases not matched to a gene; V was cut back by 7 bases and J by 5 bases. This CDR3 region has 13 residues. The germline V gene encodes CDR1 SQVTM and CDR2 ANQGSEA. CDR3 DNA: TGCAGCGAAACGGGACAGGGGGATTATGGCTACACCTTC. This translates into CSETGQGDYGYTF.

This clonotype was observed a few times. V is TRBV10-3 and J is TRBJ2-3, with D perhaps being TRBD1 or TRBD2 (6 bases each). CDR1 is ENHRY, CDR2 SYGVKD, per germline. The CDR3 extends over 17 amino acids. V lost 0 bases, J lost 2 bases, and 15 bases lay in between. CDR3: CAISESTLAGDTDTQYF. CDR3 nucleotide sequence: TGTGCCATCAGTGAGTCGACACTAGCAGGGGACACAGATACGCAGTATTTT.

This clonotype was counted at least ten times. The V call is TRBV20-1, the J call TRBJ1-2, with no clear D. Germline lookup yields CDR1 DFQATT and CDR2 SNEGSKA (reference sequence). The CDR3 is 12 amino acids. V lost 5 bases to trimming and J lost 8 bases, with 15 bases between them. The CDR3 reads CSALGRSPGYTF. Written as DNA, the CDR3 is TGCAGTGCTCTTGGACGGTCTCCGGGCTACACCTTC.

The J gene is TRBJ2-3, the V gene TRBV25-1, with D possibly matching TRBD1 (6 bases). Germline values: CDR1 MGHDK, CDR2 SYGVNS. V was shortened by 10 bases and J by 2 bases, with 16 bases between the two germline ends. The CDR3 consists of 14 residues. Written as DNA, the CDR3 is TGTGCCACCGCCCTACAGGGAACCACAGATACGCAGTATTTT. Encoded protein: CATALQGTTDTQYF.

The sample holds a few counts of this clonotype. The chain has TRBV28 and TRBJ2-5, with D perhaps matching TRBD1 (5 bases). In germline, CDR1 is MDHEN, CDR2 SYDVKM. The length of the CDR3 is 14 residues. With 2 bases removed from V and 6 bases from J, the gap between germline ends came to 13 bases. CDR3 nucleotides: TGTGCCAGCAGTTTAGTCCAGGGCAGACAGACCCAGTACTTC. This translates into CASSLVQGRQTQYF.

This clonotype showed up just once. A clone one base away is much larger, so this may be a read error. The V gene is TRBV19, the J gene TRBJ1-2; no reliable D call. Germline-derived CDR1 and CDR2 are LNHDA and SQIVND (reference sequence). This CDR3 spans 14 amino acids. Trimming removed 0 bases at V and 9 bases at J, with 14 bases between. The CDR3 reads CASSIDGGSYSYTF. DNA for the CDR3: TGTGCCAGTAGTATAGACGGAGGGAGTTATAGCTACACCTTC.

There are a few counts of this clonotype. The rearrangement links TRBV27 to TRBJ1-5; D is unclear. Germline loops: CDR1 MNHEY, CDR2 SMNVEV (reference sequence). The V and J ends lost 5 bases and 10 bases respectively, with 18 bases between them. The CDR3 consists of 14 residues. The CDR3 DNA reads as TGTGCCAGCAGTACAACCCCGATCCAGACCCCCCAGCATTTT. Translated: CASSTTPIQTPQHF.